The 11 T cell receptor beta chains listed next were all sequenced from one sample in a study of T cell changes during pregnancy in multiple sclerosis. TCRdb's copy holds only in-frame clones and misses some; the assay was immunoSEQ multiplex PCR. Of around 80,000 clones detected, over 85% appear once; the ten largest clones hold 0.8% to 1%. Sequenced here: peripheral blood, sampled in the second trimester of pregnancy. The receptors were gathered from a female donor in good health, enrolled as a control in a pregnancy study.

The rearrangement uses TRBV5-1 and TRBJ2-6; D remains ambiguous. CDR1 is SGHRS, CDR2 YFSETQ, per germline. V was trimmed by 7 bases and J by 0 bases, leaving 8 bases between them. This CDR3 region has 14 residues. The CDR3 reads CASAEPSGANVLTF. CDR3 bases: TGCGCCAGCGCCGAGCCCTCTGGGGCCAACGTCCTGACTTTC.

J is TRBJ2-5 and V is TRBV27, with D unclear. CDR3 length: 12 residues. Per germline, CDR1 MNHEY and CDR2 SMNVEV (reference sequence). V gave up 4 bases and J gave up 1 base, with 4 bases separating them. The CDR3, as DNA: TGTGCCAGCAGTTCTCCCCAAGAGACCCAGTACTTC. Residues: CASSSPQETQYF.

The chain has TRBV6-5 and TRBJ2-3, with a tentative D call TRBD1 (5 bases). CDR3 length: 13 amino acids. Trimming cost V 8 bases and J 5 bases, with 14 bases left between them. Germline-derived CDR1 and CDR2 are MNHEY and SVGAGI. The CDR3 protein is CASGATRVDTQYF. The CDR3 DNA reads as TGTGCCAGCGGTGCCACCAGGGTAGATACGCAGTATTTT.

The chain employs TRBV6-5 and TRBJ2-7, with TRBD1 matching over 10 bases. CDR1 and CDR2 from the germline V gene are MNHEY and SVGAGI. This CDR3 has 15 residues. The ends lost 0 bases at V and 4 bases at J; junction bases unmatched: 3. This CDR3 is CASSYSTGGPYEQYF. CDR3 DNA sequence: TGTGCCAGCAGTTACTCGACAGGGGGCCCGTACGAGCAGTACTTC.

The chain carries TRBV14 and TRBJ1-5; D perhaps matches TRBD1 (6 bases). Trimming shortened V by 4 bases and J by 0 bases, and 19 bases separated the two germline ends. The CDR3 totals 18 residues. Germline CDR1 and CDR2: SGHDN and FVKESK. As DNA, the CDR3 is TGTGCCAGCAGCCTCCCGGAGAGAGGACAGAATAGCAATCAGCCCCAGCATTTT. This translates into CASSLPERGQNSNQPQHF.

CDR3: CASTSGTYSTDTQYF. CDR3 sequence (DNA): TGTGCCAGCACCTCCGGGACATATAGCACAGATACGCAGTATTTT. The chain has TRBV27 and TRBJ2-3; a weak D match, TRBD1 (6 bases). Looked up from germline, CDR1 is MNHEY and CDR2 is SMNVEV (reference sequence). The V end was cut by 7 bases, the J end by 0 bases, with 14 bases between. This CDR3 contains 15 residues.

The rearrangement links TRBV7-6 to TRBJ2-1; 8 bases align to TRBD1. Germline CDR1 SGHVS, CDR2 FNYEAQ. This CDR3 region has 18 residues. After removal of 4 bases from V and 4 bases from J, the junction contained 15 bases not matched to a gene. Here the CDR3 DNA reads TGTGCCAGCAGCTCCGCACCCTCCGGGACAGGCTTATACAATGAGCAGTTCTTC. Its protein is CASSSAPSGTGLYNEQFF.

The chain uses TRBV28 and TRBJ2-7, with D unclear. V lost 2 bases and J lost 6, with 8 bases in between. Germline CDR1 and CDR2: MDHEN and SYDVKM. The CDR3 sequence is 12 residues long. The CDR3 protein is CASSLESFEQYF. The CDR3 region has the DNA TGTGCCAGCAGTTTAGAGAGCTTCGAGCAGTACTTC.

V gene TRBV18 combines with J gene TRBJ2-1, with D possibly TRBD2 on 7 matching bases. The CDR3 covers 14 residues. Trimming stripped 3 bases from V and 9 bases from J, with 15 bases between. Germline-derived CDR1 and CDR2 are KGHSH and LQKENI. CDR3 nucleotide sequence: TGTGCCAGCTCACCTACGGGGGGCGGGGGTGAGCAGTTCTTC. Amino acid sequence: CASSPTGGGGEQFF.

The chain carries TRBV5-1 and TRBJ1-4, with D unclear. With 4 bases removed from V and 5 bases from J, the gap between germline ends came to 9 bases. CDR3 length: 13 amino acids. CDR1 and CDR2 from the germline V gene are SGHRS and YFSETQ. For the CDR3, the DNA is TGCGCCAGCAGCGAGAGACTAAATGAAAAACTGTTTTTT. Its protein product is CASSERLNEKLFF.

This chain connects TRBV2 to TRBJ1-5; tentatively, D is TRBD1 (5 bases). CDR1 and CDR2 from the germline V gene are SNHLY and FYNNEI. The CDR3 covers 13 residues. V was trimmed by 5 bases and J by 7 bases, leaving 12 bases between them. The chain's CDR3 is CASSLAAGQPQHF. CDR3 sequence (DNA): TGTGCCAGCAGTTTAGCGGCAGGGCAGCCCCAGCATTTT.